The clone carrying this T cell receptor beta chain was recorded at least ten times. The antigen is not known. Germline V gene sequence: CDR1 SGHKS, CDR2 YYEKEE (reference sequence). The CDR3 length is 15 residues. V lost 2 bases and J lost 4, with 16 bases in between. The second PCR ran about 6 to 11 cycles with a sample-barcoded 5' primer and J-beta primers. TCRdb analysed the 5' RACE reads with MiXCR anew, one entry per CDR3 protein. The table records about 1.7 million distinct CDR3 sequences, about 28% of them present only once. The data were taken from a study of blood T cells in healthy people across ages. Across the whole study: There was about one barcoded beta molecule captured by template switching per two T cells. Overall study results and limits: Higher diversity, along with more naive CD4+ cells, distinguished long-lived donors from aged donors.

This chain connects TRBV5-5 to TRBJ2-7; D call uncertain. Sequenced: blood. The receptor was isolated from a woman aged 25-40 years in good health. The DNA of the CDR3 is TGTGCCAGCAGCTTTGCAGGAAATCTCGCTTACGAGCAGTACTTC. Its protein is CASSFAGNLAYEQYF.